These 8 T cell receptor beta chains were sequenced from one sample in a study of T cells in Graves' hyperthyroidism and ophthalmopathy. Researchers took RNA transcripts and amplified the TCR beta CDR3 regions from them. During a first-round RT-PCR of the TCR CDR3, the HTBI primer set was used. TCRdb independently ran MiXCR on the multiplex PCR reads; one entry per CDR3 protein. The repertoire has approximately 700,000 distinct CDR3 sequences, about 17% of them found once; the top ten carry around 8%. The sequenced sample consisted of blood. Source of these receptors: a man aged 18 to 35 with Graves' hyperthyroidism.

This clonotype was observed many times. The chain joins TRBV28 to TRBJ2-7, with 7 bases aligning to TRBD1. J lost 7 bases, V lost 6 bases, and 9 bases had no gene match. The CDR3 covers 13 residues. CDR1 and CDR2 (germline): MDHEN, SYDVKM. The CDR3 here is CASRKTGPLEQYF. CDR3 in DNA: TGTGCCAGCAGAAAGACAGGGCCACTTGAGCAGTACTTC.

This clonotype was observed at least ten times. The V gene is TRBV27, the J gene TRBJ2-6; tentatively, D is TRBD1 (6 bases). Germline CDR1 is MNHEY and CDR2 is SMNVEV (reference sequence). The CDR3 loop spans 17 amino acids. Trimming took 8 bases from V and 1 from J, leaving 18 bases between them. The CDR3 DNA reads TGTGCCAGCCGCGTGACGGGACAAGGATCTGGGGCCAACGTCCTGACTTTC. Amino acid sequence: CASRVTGQGSGANVLTF.

The rearrangement joins TRBV6-1 to TRBJ2-1; tentatively, D is TRBD1 or TRBD2 (7 bases each). The CDR3 is 16 amino acids. The germline V gene encodes CDR1 MNHNS and CDR2 SASEGT. Trimming left V 6 bases short and J 7 bases short, with 22 bases between. CDR3 residues: CASRPRWEGAPNEQFF. CDR3 bases: TGTGCCAGCAGGCCTCGATGGGAGGGGGCGCCTAATGAGCAGTTCTTC.

This clonotype was seen a single time. A read error may be the cause here, since a much bigger clone is one base away. This chain joins TRBV30 and TRBJ2-7, with unresolved D. The germline V gene encodes CDR1 GTSNPN and CDR2 SVGIG (reference sequence). The CDR3 extends over 12 amino acids. V lost 0 bases and J lost 4, with 7 bases in between. The CDR3 is CAWSVYLYEQYF. The CDR3 nucleotides read TGTGCCTGGAGTGTATACTTGTACGAGCAGTACTTC.

This clonotype was found a few times. The rearrangement links TRBV12-3 or TRBV12-4 to TRBJ2-1; D remains unclear. CDR3 length equals 15 residues. Trimming shortened V by 3 bases and J by 0 bases, and 9 bases separated the two germline ends. CDR3 region: CASSFQQSSYNEQFF. CDR3 sequence (DNA): TGTGCCAGCAGTTTCCAGCAGTCCTCCTACAATGAGCAGTTCTTC.

This clonotype was detected a few times. The chain combines TRBV27 with TRBJ2-2; D remains unclear. Germline V gene data show CDR1 as MNHEY and CDR2 as SMNVEV (reference sequence). This CDR3 has 14 amino acids. V was pared by 6 bases and J by 5 bases, with 13 bases between. The CDR3 DNA reads TGTGCCAGCAGCTTCCTTGCGCTTACCGGGGAGCTGTTTTTT. Translation gives CASSFLALTGELFF.

In its sample, this clonotype was seen many times. The chain combines TRBV20-1 with TRBJ2-3; 7 bases map to TRBD1. This CDR3 region has 14 residues. V shed 5 bases, J shed 2 bases, and the junction held 7 bases outside the gene matches. Germline values: CDR1 DFQATT, CDR2 SNEGSKA (reference sequence). This CDR3 reads CSAPGTANTDTQYF. DNA for the CDR3: TGCAGTGCTCCCGGGACAGCTAACACAGATACGCAGTATTTT.

This clonotype was seen more than once but under ten times. At one end the junction does not follow the germline gene, possibly because of a read error. The J gene is TRBJ2-1, the V gene TRBV28, with a possible D match to TRBD1 (5 bases). The V gene's germline CDR1 is MDHEN and CDR2 SYDVKM. CDR3 length equals 15 residues. The CDR3 DNA reads TGTGCCACAGAAAATAACCCCGACAGCTACAATGAGCAATTCTTC. Amino acid sequence: CATENNPDSYNEQFF.